Shown below are 9 T cell receptor beta chains from a single sample sequenced in a study of response to subunit inactivated influenza vaccine. TCRdb independently ran MiXCR on the RT-PCR reads; one entry per CDR3 protein. The sample has under 750,000 distinct CDR3 sequences, approximately 10% seen once. The sample in question was PBMCs from blood, obtained on the day of vaccination. The receptors derive from a man aged 50-59 years who received an inactivated influenza vaccine.

This clonotype was detected ten times or more. The J gene is TRBJ2-7, the V gene TRBV5-1; 7 bases are a match to TRBD1. The CDR3 extends over 15 amino acids. CDR1 and CDR2 (germline): SGHRS, YFSETQ. V was pared by 0 bases and J by 1 base, with 4 bases of the junction left unmatched. CDR3 in DNA: TGCGCCAGCAGCTTGGGCCAGGGGGAGTCCTACGAGCAGTACTTC. Protein sequence: CASSLGQGESYEQYF.

Concerning this clonotype: Mismatch with germline at one junction end may stem from a read error. This chain's CDR3 is CASSQDRGDRIIF. The CDR3 nucleotides read TGTGCCAGCAGCCAAGATAGGGGGGACAGGATAATCTTC. The V call is TRBV14, the J call TRBJ2-1, with TRBD1 matching 8 bases. The CDR3 runs 13 residues. Germline values: CDR1 SGHDN, CDR2 FVKESK.

The chain combines TRBV20-1 with TRBJ2-5; a possible D gene is TRBD2 (6 bases). Germline V gene sequence: CDR1 DFQATT, CDR2 SNEGSKA (reference sequence). V lost 6 bases and J lost 4, with 18 bases in between. The CDR3 has 14 residues. CDR3 in amino acids: CSALSRRAAETQYF. In nucleotides, the CDR3 is TGCAGTGCATTGTCGAGGAGGGCCGCAGAGACCCAGTACTTC.

This clonotype was detected a few times. This chain joins TRBV20-1 and TRBJ2-1, with D possibly being TRBD2 (6 bases). Germline V lookup: CDR1 DFQATT, CDR2 SNEGSKA (reference sequence). The CDR3 has 15 amino acids. V was cut by 2 bases and J by 9 bases, with 20 bases left in between. CDR3 in amino acids: CSARTGTSLSGEQFF. The DNA of the CDR3 is TGCAGTGCTAGAACCGGGACTTCCTTAAGTGGTGAGCAGTTCTTC.

The V and J genes are TRBV7-2 and TRBJ2-1, with 7 bases fitting TRBD1. V lost 1 base to trimming and J lost 0 bases; unmatched junction nucleotides: 3. This CDR3 is built from 16 residues. Germline CDR1 and CDR2: SGHTA and FQGNSA. CDR3 bases: TGTGCCAGCAGCTTAGGATGGGACAGCTCCTACAATGAGCAGTTCTTC. It codes for CASSLGWDSSYNEQFF. Complete variable domain (other parts from reference TRBV7-2 and TRBJ2-1): GAGVSQSPSNKVTEKGKDVELRCDPISGHTALYWYRQSLGQGLEFLIYFQGNSAPDKSGLPSDRFSAERTGGSVSTLTIQRTQQEDSAVYLCASSLGWDSSYNEQFFGPGTRLTVL.

This clonotype has more than one count but fewer than ten. This chain joins TRBV4-3 and TRBJ1-6, with D perhaps matching TRBD1 (6 bases). This CDR3 has 16 residues. V dropped 6 bases and J dropped 6 bases, with 18 bases sitting between them. Germline V gene sequence: CDR1 LGHNA, CDR2 YSLEER. The CDR3 sequence: CASSLTRGTGNSPLHF. CDR3 sequence (DNA): TGCGCCAGCAGTCTAACCAGGGGTACTGGTAATTCACCCCTCCACTTT.

This clonotype was seen repeatedly, ten times or more. The V and J genes are TRBV10-3 and TRBJ2-6; a possible D gene is TRBD1 (6 bases). V gave up 6 bases and J gave up 0 bases, with 9 bases separating them. In germline, CDR1 is ENHRY, CDR2 SYGVKD. The CDR3 covers 15 residues. CDR3 nucleotides: TGTGCCATCAGCCAACAGGGCTCTGGGGCCAACGTCCTGACTTTC. Translated, it gives CAISQQGSGANVLTF.

This clonotype was seen at least ten times. CDR3 sequence: CASSLEVFSTYEQYF. The DNA of the CDR3 is TGTGCCAGCAGCTTGGAGGTTTTTAGTACCTACGAGCAGTACTTC. The rearrangement uses TRBV5-5 and TRBJ2-7; D remains unclear. CDR3 length equals 15 residues. Trimming stripped 0 bases from V and 2 bases from J, with 12 bases between. The germline V gene has CDR1 SGHKS and CDR2 YYEKEE (reference sequence). Complete variable domain (other parts from reference TRBV5-5 and TRBJ2-7): DAGVTQSPTHLIKTRGQQVTLRCSPISGHKSVSWYQQVLGQGPQFIFQYYEKEERGRGNFPDRFSARQFPNYSSELNVNALLLGDSALYLCASSLEVFSTYEQYFGPGTRLTVT.

This clonotype has a count of ten or more. The CDR3 protein is CSASSQARGSYEQYF. The CDR3 DNA reads TGCAGTGCTAGCTCTCAGGCCCGCGGGTCCTACGAGCAGTACTTC. This chain uses TRBV20-1 with TRBJ2-7, with D perhaps TRBD2 (5 bases). The CDR3 length is 15 residues. Germline-derived CDR1 and CDR2 are DFQATT and SNEGSKA (reference sequence). The ends were cut back, 3 bases at V and 1 base at J, with 16 bases in the middle.